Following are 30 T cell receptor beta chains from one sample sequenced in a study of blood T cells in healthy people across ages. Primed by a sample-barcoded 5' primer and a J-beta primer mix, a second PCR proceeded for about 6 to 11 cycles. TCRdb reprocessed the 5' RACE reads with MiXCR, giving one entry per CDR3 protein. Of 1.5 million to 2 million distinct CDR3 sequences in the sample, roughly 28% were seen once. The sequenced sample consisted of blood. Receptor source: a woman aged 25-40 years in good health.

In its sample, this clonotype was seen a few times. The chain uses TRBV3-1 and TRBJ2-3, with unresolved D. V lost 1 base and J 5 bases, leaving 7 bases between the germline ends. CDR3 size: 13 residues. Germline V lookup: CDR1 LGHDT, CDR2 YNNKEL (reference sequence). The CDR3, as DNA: TGTGCCAGCAGCCAAGCGTCGAGAGATACGCAGTATTTT. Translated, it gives CASSQASRDTQYF.

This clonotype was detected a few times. Here the CDR3 DNA reads TGCACTTCGGCGACAGGCGACTATGGCTACACCTTC. Protein product: CTSATGDYGYTF. The V call is TRBV20-1, the J call TRBJ1-2, with a possible D match to TRBD1 (6 bases). Germline V gene lookup returns CDR1 DFQATT and CDR2 SNEGSKA (reference sequence). The CDR3 loop spans 12 amino acids.

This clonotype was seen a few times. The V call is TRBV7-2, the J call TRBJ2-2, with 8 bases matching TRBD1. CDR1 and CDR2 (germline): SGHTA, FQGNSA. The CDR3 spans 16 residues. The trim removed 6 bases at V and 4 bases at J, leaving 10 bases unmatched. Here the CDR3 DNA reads TGTGCCAGCAGTTACCAGACAGGGGTCGTCACCGGGGAGCTGTTTTTT. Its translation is CASSYQTGVVTGELFF. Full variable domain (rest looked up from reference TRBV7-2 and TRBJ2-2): GAGVSQSPSNKVTEKGKDVELRCDPISGHTALYWYRQSLGQGLEFLIYFQGNSAPDKSGLPSDRFSAERTGGSVSTLTIQRTQQEDSAVYLCASSYQTGVVTGELFFGEGSRLTVL.

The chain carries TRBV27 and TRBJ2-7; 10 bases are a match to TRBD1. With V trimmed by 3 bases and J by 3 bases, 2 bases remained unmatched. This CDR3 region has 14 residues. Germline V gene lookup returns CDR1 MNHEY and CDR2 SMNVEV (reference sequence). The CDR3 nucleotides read TGTGCCAGCAGTTTGAGGACAGGGGGCTACGAGCAGTACTTC. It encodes CASSLRTGGYEQYF.

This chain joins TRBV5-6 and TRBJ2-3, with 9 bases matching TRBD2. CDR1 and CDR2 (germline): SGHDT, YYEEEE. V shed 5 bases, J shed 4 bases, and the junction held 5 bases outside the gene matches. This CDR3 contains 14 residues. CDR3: CASSGAGGPDTQYF. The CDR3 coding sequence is TGTGCCAGCAGTGGGGCGGGAGGGCCAGATACGCAGTATTTT.

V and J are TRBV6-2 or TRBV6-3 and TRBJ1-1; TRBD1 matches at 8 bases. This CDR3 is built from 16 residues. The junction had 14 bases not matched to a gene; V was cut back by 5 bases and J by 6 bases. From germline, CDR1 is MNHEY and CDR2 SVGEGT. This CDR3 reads CASSPRDRWLGAEAFF. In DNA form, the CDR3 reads TGTGCCAGCAGTCCCCGGGACAGGTGGTTAGGCGCTGAAGCTTTCTTT.

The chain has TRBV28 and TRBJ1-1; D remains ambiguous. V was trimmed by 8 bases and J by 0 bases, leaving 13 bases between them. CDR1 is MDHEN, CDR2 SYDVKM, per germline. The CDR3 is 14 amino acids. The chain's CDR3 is CASGIEPMNTEAFF. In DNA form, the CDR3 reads TGTGCCAGCGGCATTGAGCCCATGAACACTGAAGCTTTCTTT. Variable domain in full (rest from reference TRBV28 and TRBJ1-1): DVKVTQSSRYLVKRTGEKVFLECVQDMDHENMFWYRQDPGLGLRLIYFSYDVKMKEKGDIPEGYSVSREKKERFSLILESASTNQTSMYLCASGIEPMNTEAFFGQGTRLTVV.

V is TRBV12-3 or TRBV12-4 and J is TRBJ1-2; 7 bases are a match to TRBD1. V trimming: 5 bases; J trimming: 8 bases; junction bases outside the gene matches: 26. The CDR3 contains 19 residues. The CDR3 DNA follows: TGTGCCAGCAGTGCCGCGCCGAGGACAGGAGGACTCATTCATTACGGCTACACCTTC. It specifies CASSAAPRTGGLIHYGYTF.

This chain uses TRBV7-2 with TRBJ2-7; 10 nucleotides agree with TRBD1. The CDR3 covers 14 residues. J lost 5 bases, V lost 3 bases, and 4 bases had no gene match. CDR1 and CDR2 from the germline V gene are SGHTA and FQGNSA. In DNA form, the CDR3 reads TGTGCCAGCAGCTTCCGGGACAGGGGAGACGAGCAGTACTTC. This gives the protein CASSFRDRGDEQYF.

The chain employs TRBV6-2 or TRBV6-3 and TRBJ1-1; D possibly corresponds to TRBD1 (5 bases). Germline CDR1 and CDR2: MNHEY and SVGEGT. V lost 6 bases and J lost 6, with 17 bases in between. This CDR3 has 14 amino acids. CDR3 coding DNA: TGTGCCAGCAGCAGTCTCCCTCGGGACGCTGAAGCTTTCTTT. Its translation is CASSSLPRDAEAFF.

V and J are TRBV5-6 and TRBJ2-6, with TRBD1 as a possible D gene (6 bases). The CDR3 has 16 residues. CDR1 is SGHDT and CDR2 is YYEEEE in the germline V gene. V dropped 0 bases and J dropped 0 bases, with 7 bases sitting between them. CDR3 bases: TGTGCCAGCAGCTTGGGGACAGCCTCTGGGGCCAACGTCCTGACTTTC. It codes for CASSLGTASGANVLTF.

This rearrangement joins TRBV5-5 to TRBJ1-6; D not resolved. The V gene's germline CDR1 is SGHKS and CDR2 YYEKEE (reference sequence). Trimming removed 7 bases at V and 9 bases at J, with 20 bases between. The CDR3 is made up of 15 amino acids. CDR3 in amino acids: CASFPTGTMASPLHF. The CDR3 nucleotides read TGTGCCAGCTTCCCCACGGGCACTATGGCTTCACCCCTCCACTTT.

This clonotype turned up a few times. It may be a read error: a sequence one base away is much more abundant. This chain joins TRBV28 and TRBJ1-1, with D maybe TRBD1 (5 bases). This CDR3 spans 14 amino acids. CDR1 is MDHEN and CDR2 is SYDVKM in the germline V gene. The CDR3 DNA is TGTACCAGCAGTTTACCGGCCCAGGGCACTGAAGCTTTCTTT. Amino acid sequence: CTSSLPAQGTEAFF.

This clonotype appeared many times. The CDR3 DNA reads as TGTGCCAGCAGCTTAGAGGCTCGCCCTCCCCTAGATACGCAGTATTTT. Translation gives CASSLEARPPLDTQYF. The rearrangement uses TRBV7-7 and TRBJ2-3; D unresolved. The CDR3 has 16 amino acids. The V end was cut by 1 base, the J end by 5 bases, with 16 bases between. The V gene's germline CDR1 is SSHAT and CDR2 FNYEAQ (reference sequence).

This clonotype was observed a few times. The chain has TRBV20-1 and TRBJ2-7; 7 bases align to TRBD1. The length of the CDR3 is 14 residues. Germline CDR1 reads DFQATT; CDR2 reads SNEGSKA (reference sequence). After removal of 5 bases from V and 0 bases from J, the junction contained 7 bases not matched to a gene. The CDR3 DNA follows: TGCAGTGCTTCCCTCAGGGGGAGCTCCTACGAGCAGTACTTC. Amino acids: CSASLRGSSYEQYF.

The CDR3 is CASSSQRGVDTEAFF. The CDR3 nucleotides read TGTGCCAGCAGTTCCCAGAGGGGAGTGGACACTGAAGCTTTCTTT. V usage is TRBV27 and J usage is TRBJ1-1, with D perhaps TRBD1 (5 bases). The V gene lost 4 bases and the J gene lost 3 bases, with 15 bases spanning the gap. The CDR3 extends over 15 amino acids. Germline V gene lookup returns CDR1 MNHEY and CDR2 SMNVEV (reference sequence).

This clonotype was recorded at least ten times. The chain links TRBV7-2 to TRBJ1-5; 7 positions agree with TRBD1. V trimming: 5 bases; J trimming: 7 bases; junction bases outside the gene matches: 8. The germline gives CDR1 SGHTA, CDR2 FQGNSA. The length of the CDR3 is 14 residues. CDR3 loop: CASSTGTDYQPQHF. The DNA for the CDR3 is TGTGCCAGCAGCACCGGGACAGATTACCAGCCCCAGCATTTT. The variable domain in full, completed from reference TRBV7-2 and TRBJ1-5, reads GAGVSQSPSNKVTEKGKDVELRCDPISGHTALYWYRQSLGQGLEFLIYFQGNSAPDKSGLPSDRFSAERTGGSVSTLTIQRTQQEDSAVYLCASSTGTDYQPQHFGDGTRLSIL.

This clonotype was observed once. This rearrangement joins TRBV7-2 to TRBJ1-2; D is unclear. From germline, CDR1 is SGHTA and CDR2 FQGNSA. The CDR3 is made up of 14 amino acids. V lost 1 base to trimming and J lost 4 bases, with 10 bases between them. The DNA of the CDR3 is TGTGCCAGCAGCTTAGAGCCCGGCCGCTATGGCTACACCTTC. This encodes CASSLEPGRYGYTF.

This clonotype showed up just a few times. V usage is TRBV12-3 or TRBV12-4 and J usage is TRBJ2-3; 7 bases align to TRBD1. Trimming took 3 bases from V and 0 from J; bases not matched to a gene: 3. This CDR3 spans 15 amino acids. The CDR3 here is CASSFQGVSTDTQYF. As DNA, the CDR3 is TGTGCCAGCAGTTTTCAGGGGGTTAGCACAGATACGCAGTATTTT.

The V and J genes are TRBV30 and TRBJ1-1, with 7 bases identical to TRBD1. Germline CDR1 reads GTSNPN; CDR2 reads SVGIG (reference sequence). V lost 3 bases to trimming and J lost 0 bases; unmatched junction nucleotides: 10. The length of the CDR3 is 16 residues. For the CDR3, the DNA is TGTGCCTGGAGAGCCCTGACAGGGAACATGAACACTGAAGCTTTCTTT. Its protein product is CAWRALTGNMNTEAFF.

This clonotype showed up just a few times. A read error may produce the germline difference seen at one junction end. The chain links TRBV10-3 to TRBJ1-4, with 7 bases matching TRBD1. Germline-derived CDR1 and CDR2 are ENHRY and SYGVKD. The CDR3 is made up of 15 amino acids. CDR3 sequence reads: CATSGRGGVNEKLFF. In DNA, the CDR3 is TGTGCCACCAGTGGGCGAGGGGGCGTTAATGAAAAACTGTTTTTT.

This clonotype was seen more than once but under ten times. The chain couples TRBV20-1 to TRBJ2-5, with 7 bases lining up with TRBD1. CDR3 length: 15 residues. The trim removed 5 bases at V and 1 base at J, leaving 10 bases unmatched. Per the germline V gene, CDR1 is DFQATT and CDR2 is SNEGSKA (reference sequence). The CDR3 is CSAPRPRQGQETQYF. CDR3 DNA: TGCAGTGCTCCCCGCCCCCGACAGGGCCAAGAGACCCAGTACTTC.

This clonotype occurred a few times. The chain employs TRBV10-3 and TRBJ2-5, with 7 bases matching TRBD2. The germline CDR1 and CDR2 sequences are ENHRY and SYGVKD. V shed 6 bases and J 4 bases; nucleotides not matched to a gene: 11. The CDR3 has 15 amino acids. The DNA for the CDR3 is TGTGCCATCAGGGAGCCGTCTAGCGGTACAGAGACCCAGTACTTC. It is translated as CAIREPSSGTETQYF.

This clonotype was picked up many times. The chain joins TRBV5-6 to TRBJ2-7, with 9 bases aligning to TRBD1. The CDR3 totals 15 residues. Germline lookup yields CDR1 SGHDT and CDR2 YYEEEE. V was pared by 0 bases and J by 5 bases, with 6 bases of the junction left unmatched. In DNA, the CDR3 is TGTGCCAGCAGCTTGGCCCGGGACAGGGTCAACGAGCAGTACTTC. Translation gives CASSLARDRVNEQYF.

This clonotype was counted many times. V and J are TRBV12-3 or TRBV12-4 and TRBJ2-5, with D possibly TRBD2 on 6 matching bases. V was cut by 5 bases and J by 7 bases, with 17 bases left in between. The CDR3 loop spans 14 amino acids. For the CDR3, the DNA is TGTGCCAGCAGTCCAAACAGACTAGAGGGGACCCAGTACTTC. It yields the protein CASSPNRLEGTQYF.

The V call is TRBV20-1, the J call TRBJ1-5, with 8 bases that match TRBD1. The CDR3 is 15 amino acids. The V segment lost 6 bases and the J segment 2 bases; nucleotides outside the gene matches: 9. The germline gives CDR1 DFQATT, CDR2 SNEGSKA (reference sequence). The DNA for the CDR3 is TGCAGTGCCAGCTCTCAGGGACAGGGCAATCAGCCCCAGCATTTT. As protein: CSASSQGQGNQPQHF.

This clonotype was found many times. In DNA, the CDR3 is TGCAGTGCTAGCCGGCAGACCAAAAACATTCAGTACTTC. Its translation is CSASRQTKNIQYF. The chain couples TRBV20-1 to TRBJ2-4, with D unclear. The V gene's germline CDR1 is DFQATT and CDR2 SNEGSKA (reference sequence). This CDR3 spans 13 amino acids. V dropped 3 bases and J dropped 2 bases, with 8 bases sitting between them.

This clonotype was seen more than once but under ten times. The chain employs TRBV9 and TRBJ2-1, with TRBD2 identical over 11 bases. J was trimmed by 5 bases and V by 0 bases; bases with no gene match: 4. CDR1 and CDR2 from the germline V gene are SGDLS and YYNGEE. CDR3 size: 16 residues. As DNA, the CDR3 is TGTGCCAGCAGCGTAGAGCCTAGCGGGAGGAACAATGAGCAGTTCTTC. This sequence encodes CASSVEPSGRNNEQFF.

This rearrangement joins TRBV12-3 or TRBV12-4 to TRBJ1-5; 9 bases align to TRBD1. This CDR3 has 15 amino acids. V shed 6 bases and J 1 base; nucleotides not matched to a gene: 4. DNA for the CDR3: TGTGCCAGCAGACGCGACAGGGGGAGCAATCAGCCCCAGCATTTT. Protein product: CASRRDRGSNQPQHF.

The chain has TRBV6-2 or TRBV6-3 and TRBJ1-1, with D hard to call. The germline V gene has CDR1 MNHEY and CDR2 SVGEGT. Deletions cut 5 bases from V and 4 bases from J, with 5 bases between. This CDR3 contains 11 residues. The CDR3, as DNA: TGTGCCAGCAGTGAGAGCACTGAAGCTTTCTTT. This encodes CASSESTEAFF.